One sample yielded the 4 T cell receptor beta chains listed below, sequenced in a study of OX40 agonist ivuxolimab in advanced cancers. The data were produced by immunoSEQ multiplex PCR, yet TCRdb's version contains in-frame clones alone and is incomplete. Found here are around 40,000 clones, roughly 80% of them singletons; the top ten hold roughly 7.5%. The source material was CD4+ or CD8+ T cells sorted from blood, sampled in a trial of the OX40 agonist ivuxolimab. The receptors come from an adult with an advanced solid tumor such as melanoma, head and neck, liver or kidney cancer.

The J gene is TRBJ1-6, the V gene TRBV19; possibly TRBD1 for D (5 bases). The CDR3 runs to 15 residues. The germline V gene encodes CDR1 LNHDA and CDR2 SQIVND (reference sequence). Trimming pared 4 bases from V and 12 bases from J, leaving 19 bases between. The CDR3 DNA follows: TGTGCCAGTAGTAAGGCAGGGCGGCGGGGTGGACCCCTCCACTTT. Protein: CASSKAGRRGGPLHF.

The V and J genes are TRBV5-1 and TRBJ2-5; 7 bases match TRBD2. The end of the DNA is better explained by TRBJ2-7, so the J call may be wrong. The CDR3 runs to 15 residues. CDR1 SGHRS and CDR2 YFSETQ come from the germline V gene. CDR3: CASSLGLAASYEQYF. The DNA for the CDR3 is TGCGCCAGCAGCTTGGGCCTAGCGGCAAGCTACGAGCAGTACTTC.

This clone was counted once. This rearrangement joins TRBV6-6 to TRBJ1-1; D is unclear. Trimming pared 8 bases from V and 0 bases from J, leaving 4 bases between. Germline values: CDR1 MNHNY, CDR2 SVGAGI (reference sequence). The CDR3 loop spans 11 amino acids. The DNA of the CDR3 is TGTGCCAGCTTCTTGAACACTGAAGCTTTCTTT. Its translation: CASFLNTEAFF.

The rearrangement links TRBV10-3 to TRBJ2-1; 12 positions agree with TRBD2. Germline assignment: CDR1 ENHRY and CDR2 SYGVKD. The ends lost 2 bases at V and 9 bases at J; junction bases unmatched: 11. The CDR3 is 17 amino acids. The CDR3 reads CAISEPRLAGDVREQFF. The CDR3 DNA sequence: TGTGCCATCAGTGAGCCGCGACTAGCGGGAGACGTCCGTGAGCAGTTCTTC.